A single count supports the clone carrying this T cell receptor beta chain. Its target is not known. The germline gives CDR1 DFQATT, CDR2 SNEGSKA (reference sequence). Trimming left V 3 bases short and J 0 bases short, with 9 bases between. The CDR3 runs 14 residues. This sample was taken from a study of blood T cells in healthy people across ages. Study-wide results and limits: Naive CD4+ cells and diversity were both higher in long-lived donors than in aged donors. Older individuals had lower TCR beta diversity per million T cells (the decline was roughly linear).

Using a J-beta primer mix together with a sample-barcoded 5' primer, a second PCR was run for roughly 7 to 12 cycles. Each TCR beta cDNA got a 12-nucleotide random molecular identifier. Via MiXCR, TCRdb re-called the 5' RACE reads, giving one row per CDR3 protein. The sample yields 700,000 to 850,000 distinct CDR3 sequences, roughly 50% seen once. This receptor was obtained from a man of 80 years or more in good health. Sequencing input: blood. V and J are TRBV20-1 and TRBJ2-1; D perhaps matches TRBD2 (6 bases). The CDR3 loop reads CSASAGSSYNEQFF. CDR3 DNA sequence: TGCAGTGCTAGTGCCGGGAGCTCCTACAATGAGCAGTTCTTC.